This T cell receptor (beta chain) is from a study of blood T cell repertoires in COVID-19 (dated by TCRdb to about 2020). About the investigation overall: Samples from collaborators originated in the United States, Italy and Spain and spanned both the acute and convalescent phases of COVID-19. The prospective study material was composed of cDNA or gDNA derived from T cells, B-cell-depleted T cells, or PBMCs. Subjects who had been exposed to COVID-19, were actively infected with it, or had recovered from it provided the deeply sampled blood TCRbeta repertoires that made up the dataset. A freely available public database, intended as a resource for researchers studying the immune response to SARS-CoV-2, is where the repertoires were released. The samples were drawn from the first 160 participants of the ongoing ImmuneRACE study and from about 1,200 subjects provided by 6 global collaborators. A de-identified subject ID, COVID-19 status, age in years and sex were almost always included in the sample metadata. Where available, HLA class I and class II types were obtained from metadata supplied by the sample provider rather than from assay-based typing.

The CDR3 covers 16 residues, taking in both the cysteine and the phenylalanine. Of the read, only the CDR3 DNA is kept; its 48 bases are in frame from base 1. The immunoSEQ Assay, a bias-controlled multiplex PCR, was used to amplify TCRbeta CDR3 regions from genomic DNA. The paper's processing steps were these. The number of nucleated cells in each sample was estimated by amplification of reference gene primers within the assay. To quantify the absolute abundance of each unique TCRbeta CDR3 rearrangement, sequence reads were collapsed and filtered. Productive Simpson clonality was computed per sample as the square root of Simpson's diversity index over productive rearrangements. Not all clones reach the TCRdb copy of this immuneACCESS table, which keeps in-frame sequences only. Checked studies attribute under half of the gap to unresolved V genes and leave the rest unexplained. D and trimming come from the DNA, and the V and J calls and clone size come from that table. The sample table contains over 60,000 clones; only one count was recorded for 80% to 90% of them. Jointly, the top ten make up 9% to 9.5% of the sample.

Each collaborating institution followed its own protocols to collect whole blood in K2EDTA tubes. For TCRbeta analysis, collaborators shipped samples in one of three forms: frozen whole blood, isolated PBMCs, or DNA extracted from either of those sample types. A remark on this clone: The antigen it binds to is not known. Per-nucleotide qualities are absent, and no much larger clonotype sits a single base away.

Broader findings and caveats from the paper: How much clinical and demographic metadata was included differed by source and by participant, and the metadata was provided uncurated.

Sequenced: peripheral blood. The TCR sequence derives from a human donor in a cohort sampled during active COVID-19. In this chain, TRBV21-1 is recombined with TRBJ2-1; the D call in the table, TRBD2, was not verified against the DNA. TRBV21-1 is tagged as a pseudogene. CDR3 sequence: CASSPPGTRESNEQFF. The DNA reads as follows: TGTGCCAGCAGCCCACCCGGGACTAGGGAGAGCAATGAGCAGTTCTTC.